Following are 30 T cell receptor beta chains from one sample sequenced in a study of post-analysis software for immune sequencing data. Study-wide results and caveats: With TRBV5-6, TRBV5-1 and TRBV20-1 included, about five TRBV segments were more frequent in patients than in controls.

Unique molecular identifiers featured in each of the TCR beta cDNA libraries. MiXCR, applied by TCRdb to the PCR reads, yields one record per CDR3 protein. The sample holds hundreds of thousands of distinct CDR3 sequences, less than 35% seen once. For these receptors, no antigen is known. Source material: blood. The receptors were sampled from a girl aged 5-17 years with multiple sclerosis.

The sample holds one count of this clonotype. This may stem from a read error, because a much larger clone lies one nucleotide away. The J gene is TRBJ2-5, the V gene TRBV29-1; possibly TRBD2 for D (6 bases). The germline V gene has CDR1 SQVTM and CDR2 ANQGSEA. CDR3 length equals 14 residues. The germline V and J ends were trimmed by 4 bases and 9 bases, with 21 bases remaining between them. CDR3 in DNA: TGCAGCGTTGTTTGGGTCGGGGGAAGGCAGTCCCAGTACTTC. As protein: CSVVWVGGRQSQYF.

This clonotype was recorded a few times. The V and J genes are TRBV15 and TRBJ1-2, with 7 positions matching TRBD1. The V gene end was trimmed by 3 bases and the J gene end by 4 bases; junction bases not matched to a gene: 11. The length of the CDR3 is 16 residues. CDR1 and CDR2 (germline): LNHNV, YYDKDF (reference sequence). CDR3 sequence: CATSSIQGPRGYGYTF. CDR3 DNA: TGTGCCACCAGCAGTATACAGGGGCCCAGGGGCTATGGCTACACCTTC. The whole variable domain, filled in from reference TRBV15 and TRBJ1-2, reads DAMVIQNPRYQVTQFGKPVTLSCSQTLNHNVMYWYQQKSSQAPKLLFHYYDKDFNNEADTPDNFQSRRPNTSFCFLDIRSPGLGDTAMYLCATSSIQGPRGYGYTFGSGTRLTVV.

This clonotype was seen only a few times. The V call is TRBV7-2, the J call TRBJ2-4; the D gene is possibly TRBD1 (5 bases). The better agreement between TRBJ2-7 and the DNA end casts doubt on the J call. This CDR3 comprises 16 residues. CDR1 is SGHTA and CDR2 is FQGNSA in the germline V gene. The CDR3 spells CASSLMFQGPSYEQYF. As DNA, the CDR3 is TGTGCCAGCAGCTTAATGTTCCAGGGTCCATCCTACGAGCAGTACTTC.

The chain uses TRBV2 and TRBJ1-2; no clear D. Germline V gene lookup returns CDR1 SNHLY and CDR2 FYNNEI. The CDR3 sequence is 13 residues long. V was pared by 0 bases and J by 3 bases, with 5 bases between. CDR3: CASSEARHYGYTF. The CDR3, as DNA: TGTGCCAGCAGTGAAGCGAGGCACTATGGCTACACCTTC.

The genes are TRBV29-1 and TRBJ2-5; no clear D gene. Trimming left V 3 bases short and J 4 bases short, with 21 bases between. Germline lookup yields CDR1 SQVTM and CDR2 ANQGSEA. The CDR3 runs to 16 residues. DNA of the CDR3: TGCAGCGTTGAGGTAGGAAACGCCGGACCGCCAGAGACCCAGTACTTC. This encodes CSVEVGNAGPPETQYF.

This clonotype was seen more than once but under ten times. The chain joins TRBV28 to TRBJ1-2; D is unresolved. Germline values: CDR1 MDHEN, CDR2 SYDVKM. The V end was cut by 5 bases, the J end by 1 base, with 11 bases between. CDR3 length equals 14 residues. CDR3 sequence reads: CASSHTLSNYGYTF. The CDR3 DNA is TGTGCCAGCAGTCACACCCTAAGTAACTATGGCTACACCTTC.

The table lists this clonotype with a few counts. The V gene is TRBV7-9, the J gene TRBJ2-1; D possibly corresponds to TRBD2 (5 bases). Trimming removed 8 bases from V and 7 bases from J, with 12 bases in between. This CDR3 has 12 residues. Germline assignment: CDR1 SEHNR and CDR2 FQNEAQ (reference sequence). This CDR3 reads CASGGAGNEQFF. The CDR3 DNA is TGTGCCAGCGGAGGCGCCGGAAATGAGCAGTTCTTC.

This clonotype was recorded a few times. This rearrangement joins TRBV4-3 to TRBJ2-3; TRBD2 aligns across 9 bases. The germline V gene has CDR1 LGHNA and CDR2 YSLEER. The J segment lost 2 bases and the V segment lost 4 bases, leaving 4 bases of the junction unmatched. The CDR3 spans 15 residues. In DNA form, the CDR3 reads TGCGCCAGCAGCCCCCGGACTAGCGACACAGATACGCAGTATTTT. Translation gives CASSPRTSDTDTQYF.

The genes are TRBV10-3 and TRBJ1-5; 7 bases are a match to TRBD1. Germline values: CDR1 ENHRY, CDR2 SYGVKD. The CDR3 loop spans 14 amino acids. V gave up 6 bases and J gave up 7 bases; unmatched junction bases: 9. CDR3 loop: CAIRRQGRDQPQHF. DNA of the CDR3: TGTGCCATCAGGAGACAGGGTAGGGACCAGCCCCAGCATTTT.

The sample holds a few counts of this clonotype. This chain joins TRBV20-1 and TRBJ1-5, with 7 bases lining up with TRBD1. The trim removed 1 base at V and 7 bases at J, leaving 7 bases unmatched. Germline V gene data show CDR1 as DFQATT and CDR2 as SNEGSKA (reference sequence). CDR3 length: 14 amino acids. In DNA, the CDR3 is TGCAGTGCTAGAGTTAGGGGGCGCGGGCAGCCCCAGCATTTT. The encoded protein is CSARVRGRGQPQHF.

This clonotype was recorded a few times. V gene TRBV6-1 combines with J gene TRBJ2-3; possible D gene TRBD1, 5 bases. Trimming stripped 8 bases from V and 4 bases from J, with 16 bases between. CDR3 length: 14 residues. The germline gives CDR1 MNHNS, CDR2 SASEGT. The CDR3 nucleotides read TGTGCCAGCTTATCGCTCTTAGGGGCAGATACGCAGTATTTT. Its translation: CASLSLLGADTQYF.

This clonotype was observed a handful of times. This sequence joins TRBV20-1 and TRBJ1-6, with D unresolved. Per germline, CDR1 DFQATT and CDR2 SNEGSKA (reference sequence). V was trimmed by 3 bases and J by 3 bases, leaving 3 bases between them. This CDR3 contains 12 residues. CDR3 amino acids: CSARGYNSPLHF. As DNA, the CDR3 is TGCAGTGCTAGGGGCTATAATTCACCCCTCCACTTT.

This clonotype occurred many times. The chain employs TRBV6-1 and TRBJ2-1; 7 nucleotides agree with TRBD2. The germline gives CDR1 MNHNS, CDR2 SASEGT. The CDR3 sequence is 12 residues long. V trimming: 0 bases; J trimming: 10 bases; junction bases outside the gene matches: 0. The CDR3 protein is CASSEAGGEQFF. The DNA of the CDR3 is TGTGCCAGCAGTGAAGCGGGGGGGGAGCAGTTCTTC.

This clonotype was detected only a few times. The V gene is TRBV7-9, the J gene TRBJ1-4; 7 bases fit TRBD1. Germline values: CDR1 SEHNR, CDR2 FQNEAQ (reference sequence). V lost 6 bases to trimming and J lost 3 bases; unmatched junction nucleotides: 1. CDR3 length equals 13 residues. Here the CDR3 reads CASRGQPNEKLFF. The CDR3 nucleotides are TGTGCCAGCAGGGGACAGCCTAATGAAAAACTGTTTTTT.

Comment on this clonotype: At one boundary the junction diverges from the germline segment, which might be a read error. V and J are TRBV11-2 and TRBJ2-1; perhaps TRBD2 as D (6 bases). The CDR3 extends over 18 amino acids. Germline values: CDR1 SGHAT, CDR2 FQNNGV. CDR3 region: CTSSPYPGASAKINEQFF. The DNA for the CDR3 is TGTACCAGCAGCCCATACCCTGGTGCTAGCGCCAAAATAAATGAGCAGTTCTTC.

In the case of this clonotype: At one of its ends the junction is not consistent with the germline gene, which may arise from a read error. The chain carries TRBV4-3 and TRBJ2-1; TRBD2 might be the D (6 bases). CDR1 is LGHNA, CDR2 YSLEER, per germline. This CDR3 has 16 amino acids. The CDR3 region is CASSQDEGGVYNERFF. The CDR3 nucleotides are TGCGCCAGCAGCCAAGATGAGGGAGGTGTCTACAATGAGCGGTTCTTC.

The CDR3: CASSLEEAPFF. The CDR3 nucleotides are TGTGCCAGCAGCTTAGAGGAGGCGCCTTTCTTT. The V call is TRBV7-9, the J call TRBJ1-1; no reliable D call. The CDR3 extends over 11 amino acids. Trimming removed 1 base at V and 12 bases at J, with 9 bases between. The germline V gene has CDR1 SEHNR and CDR2 FQNEAQ (reference sequence). The complete variable domain, with remaining parts taken from reference TRBV7-9 and TRBJ1-1, reads DTGVSQNPRHKITKRGQNVTFRCDPISEHNRLYWYRQTLGQGPEFLTYFQNEAQLEKSRLLSDRFSAERPKGSFSTLEIQRTEQGDSAMYLCASSLEEAPFFGQGTRLTVV.

The chain carries TRBV27 and TRBJ2-1; D not certain. The CDR3 spans 15 residues. V was cut by 5 bases and J by 5 bases, with 16 bases left in between. Germline assignment: CDR1 MNHEY and CDR2 SMNVEV (reference sequence). Here the CDR3 DNA reads TGTGCCAGCAGTCTACTACATCTGTATAACAATGAGCAGTTCTTC. It translates to CASSLLHLYNNEQFF.

In regard to this clonotype: Given a much more abundant clone one base away, this may be a read error. The chain links TRBV2 to TRBJ2-7; tentative D call: TRBD2 (6 bases). The CDR3 contains 15 residues. Germline lookup yields CDR1 SNHLY and CDR2 FYNNEI. The V end was cut by 6 bases, the J end by 7 bases, with 22 bases between. CDR3 in DNA: TGTGCCAGCAGGGGAGGTACGGGCGGACACAATGAGCAGTACTTC. This encodes CASRGGTGGHNEQYF.

As for this clonotype: A read error may be the cause here, since a much bigger clone is one base away. The chain couples TRBV20-1 to TRBJ2-7, with D uncertain. The assigned J gene may be wrong: the sequence end matches TRBJ2-5 better. CDR3 size: 13 residues. The germline V gene has CDR1 DFQATT and CDR2 SNEGSKA (reference sequence). This CDR3 reads CSAFNDAVKTQYF. CDR3 bases: TGCAGTGCGTTTAACGACGCGGTAAAGACCCAGTACTTC.

The sample holds many counts of this clonotype. The chain combines TRBV29-1 with TRBJ2-3; D gene unclear. Germline CDR1 reads SQVTM; CDR2 reads ANQGSEA. Trimming removed 4 bases from V and 2 bases from J, with 7 bases in between. The length of the CDR3 is 12 residues. CDR3 region: CSVGDNTDTQYF. CDR3 coding DNA: TGCAGCGTTGGCGACAACACAGATACGCAGTATTTT.

The chain couples TRBV7-9 to TRBJ1-2, with D maybe TRBD1 (5 bases). Germline CDR1 SEHNR, CDR2 FQNEAQ (reference sequence). The CDR3 is 17 amino acids. V was clipped by 5 bases and J by 3 bases, with 22 bases between them. CDR3 bases: TGTGCCAGCAGCCGACGCACGGGACGGATGGGGGACTATGGCTACACCTTC. This gives the protein CASSRRTGRMGDYGYTF.

Ten or more counts support this clonotype. The V gene is TRBV4-3, the J gene TRBJ2-1, with 11 bases aligning to TRBD2. CDR1 is LGHNA and CDR2 is YSLEER in the germline V gene. V lost 1 base, J lost 7 bases, and 9 bases stayed unmatched. This CDR3 region has 17 residues. CDR3 sequence: CASSQGSLAGGSNEQFF. The CDR3 DNA sequence: TGCGCCAGCAGCCAAGGAAGCCTAGCGGGAGGTAGTAATGAGCAGTTCTTC.

This clonotype appeared many times. CDR3 bases: TGTGCCAGCAGCTTTAGCAACTCGGGGGAGCAGTACTTC. It codes for CASSFSNSGEQYF. The chain has TRBV7-2 and TRBJ2-7; D might be TRBD2 (5 bases). Germline CDR1 reads SGHTA; CDR2 reads FQGNSA. Trimming took 3 bases from V and 7 from J, leaving 13 bases between them. The CDR3 spans 13 residues.

This clonotype showed up many times. The CDR3 DNA sequence: TGTGCCAGCAGTTTAAACGGGGTTGGCTACACCTTC. Protein sequence: CASSLNGVGYTF. The rearrangement links TRBV27 to TRBJ1-2; D not certain. CDR3 length: 12 amino acids. Per the germline V gene, CDR1 is MNHEY and CDR2 is SMNVEV (reference sequence). Trimming removed 2 bases from V and 7 bases from J, with 8 bases in between.

This sequence joins TRBV4-2 and TRBJ1-2, with 8 positions matching TRBD1. Per the germline V gene, CDR1 is LGHNA and CDR2 is YNFKEQ. The junction had 9 bases not matched to a gene; V was cut back by 1 base and J by 8 bases. This CDR3 is built from 15 residues. The CDR3 region is CASSQGDRTGSGYTF. The CDR3 bases are TGTGCCAGCAGCCAAGGGGACCGGACAGGGAGCGGCTACACCTTC.

The chain is built from TRBV2 and TRBJ2-6, with D possibly matching TRBD2 (6 bases). This CDR3 has 15 residues. Germline V gene data show CDR1 as SNHLY and CDR2 as FYNNEI. The ends were cut back, 6 bases at V and 2 bases at J, with 11 bases in the middle. Written as DNA, the CDR3 is TGTGCCAGCAGCCCCGGGAGAACTGGGGCCAACGTCCTGACTTTC. As protein: CASSPGRTGANVLTF.

This clonotype has just a few counts. V and J are TRBV28 and TRBJ2-1; 9 nucleotides line up with TRBD1. Germline V gene sequence: CDR1 MDHEN, CDR2 SYDVKM. The CDR3 has 14 residues. V was clipped by 6 bases and J by 8 bases; unmatched bases: 8. CDR3 sequence reads: CASSWDRVGDEQFF. CDR3 bases: TGTGCCAGCAGCTGGGACAGGGTCGGGGATGAGCAGTTCTTC.

There are a few counts of this clonotype. The chain couples TRBV11-2 to TRBJ2-5; 7 nucleotides match TRBD1. V shed 7 bases and J 0 bases; nucleotides not matched to a gene: 8. Germline V gene sequence: CDR1 SGHAT, CDR2 FQNNGV. CDR3 size: 15 residues. The CDR3 region has the DNA TGTGCCAGCACCAAGGGGGCGGCAAACCAAGAGACCCAGTACTTC. This gives the protein CASTKGAANQETQYF.

The genes are TRBV27 and TRBJ1-4; D remains unclear. There are 16 residues in the CDR3. Germline assignment: CDR1 MNHEY and CDR2 SMNVEV (reference sequence). V lost 3 bases to trimming and J lost 5 bases, with 16 bases between them. Here the CDR3 DNA reads TGTGCCAGCAGTTTTAGGGCAGAATTACGAAATGAAAAACTGTTTTTT. It codes for CASSFRAELRNEKLFF.